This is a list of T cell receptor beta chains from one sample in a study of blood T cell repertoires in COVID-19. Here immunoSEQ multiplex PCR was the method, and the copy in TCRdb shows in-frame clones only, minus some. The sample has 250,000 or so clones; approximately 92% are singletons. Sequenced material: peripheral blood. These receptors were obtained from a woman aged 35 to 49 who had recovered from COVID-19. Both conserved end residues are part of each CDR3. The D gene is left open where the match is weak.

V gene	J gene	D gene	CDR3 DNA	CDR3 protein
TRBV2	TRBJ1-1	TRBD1	TGTGCCAGCAGTCGCCCCGGACAGGGGGACACTGAAGCTTTCTTT	CASSRPGQGDTEAFF
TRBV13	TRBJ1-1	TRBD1	TGTGCCAGCAGCCCAGGGGACAGTATTACTGAAGCTTTCTTT	CASSPGDSITEAFF
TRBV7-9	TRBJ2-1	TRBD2	TGTGCCAGCAGAGGGGACGGGGGTAGCGGGAACAATGAGCAGTTCTTC	CASRGDGGSGNNEQFF
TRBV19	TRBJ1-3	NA	TGTGCCAGTAGTCACGGACAGTCCTCTGGAAACACCATATATTTT	CASSHGQSSGNTIYF
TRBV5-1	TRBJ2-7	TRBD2	TGCGCCAGCAGCTCGATGACTAGCGGGAAATACTACGAGCAGTACTTC	CASSSMTSGKYYEQYF
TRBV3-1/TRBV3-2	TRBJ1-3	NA	TGTGCCAGCGCCCGGCAGGGTGCAGGAAACACCATATATTTT	CASARQGAGNTIYF
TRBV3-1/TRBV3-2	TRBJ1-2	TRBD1	TGTGCCAGCACCCCTACAGGGGGAGACTATGGCTACACCTTC	CASTPTGGDYGYTF
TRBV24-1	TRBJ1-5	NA	TGTGCCACCAGTGCTGCAGCTAGCGGTCAGCCCCAGCATTTT	CATSAAASGQPQHF
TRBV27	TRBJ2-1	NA	TGTGCCAGCGGTTGGGGGCTCCGTAGGTCCAATGAGCAGTTCTTC	CASGWGLRRSNEQFF
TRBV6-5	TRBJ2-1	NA	TGTGCCAGCAGAGTTACAGGGAGGGGAAATGAGCAGTTCTTC	CASRVTGRGNEQFF
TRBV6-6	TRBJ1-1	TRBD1	TGTGCCAGCAGACCGGACAGGGGGAGAAGAGGCACTGAAGCTTTCTTT	CASRPDRGRRGTEAFF
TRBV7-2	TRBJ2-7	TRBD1	TGTGCCAGCAACCGACAGGGGATTGTGGAGCAGTACTTC	CASNRQGIVEQYF
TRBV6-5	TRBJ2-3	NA	TGTGCCAGCAGTTACCTGACAGATACGCAGTATTTT	CASSYLTDTQYF
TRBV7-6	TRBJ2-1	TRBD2	TGTGCCAGCAGCTCGACTAGCGGGGGGGACAATGAGCAGTTCTTC	CASSSTSGGDNEQFF
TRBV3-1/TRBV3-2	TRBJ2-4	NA	TGTGCCAGCAGCCCCCACCCCAGGCGGGAAAACATTCAGTACTTC	CASSPHPRRENIQYF
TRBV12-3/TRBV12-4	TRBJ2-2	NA	TGTGCCAGCAGTTGGGGCGTGGGGGAGCTGTTTTTT	CASSWGVGELFF
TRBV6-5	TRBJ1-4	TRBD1	TGTGCCAGCAGCATGGGACAGAAAAATGAAAAACTGTTTTTT	CASSMGQKNEKLFF
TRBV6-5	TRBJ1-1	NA	TGTGCCAGCAGTTACGAACAGGGATTCACTGAAGCTTTCTTT	CASSYEQGFTEAFF
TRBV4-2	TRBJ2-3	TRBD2	TGTGCCAGCAGCCCAAAACTAGCGGGGGCAGATACGCAGTATTTT	CASSPKLAGADTQYF
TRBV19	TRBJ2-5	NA	TGTGCCAGTAGTATAGCCGTTCTGGCTGGGGGCTTAGAGACCCAGTACTTC	CASSIAVLAGGLETQYF
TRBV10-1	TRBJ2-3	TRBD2	TGCGCCAGCAGTGAGTCCATAGCGGGGGCCGACACAGATACGCAGTATTTT	CASSESIAGADTDTQYF
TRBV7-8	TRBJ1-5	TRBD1	TGTGCCAGCAGCTTAGAGCAGGGGGCTTTGGGTCAGCCCCAGCATTTT	CASSLEQGALGQPQHF
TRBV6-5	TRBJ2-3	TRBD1	TGTGCCAGCAGCCCGGGACAGGGTAACACAGATACGCAGTATTTT	CASSPGQGNTDTQYF